This passage covers 29 T cell receptor beta chains from one sample sequenced in a study of T cell responses to AZD1222 COVID-19 vaccine. Profiling relied on immunoSEQ multiplex PCR, and the TCRdb table lists in-frame clones only, not all of them. The sample holds 140,000 or so clones, 88% seen once. The input for sequencing was peripheral blood, taken 28 days after the second dose of the MenACWY control vaccine. These receptor sequences come from an adult who received the MenACWY meningococcal vaccine as a control.

There are a few counts of this clone. The DNA for the CDR3 is TGTGCCAGCAGTCGTTTTATGGGAGAGACCCAGTACTTC. It encodes CASSRFMGETQYF. The chain recombines TRBV6-5 with TRBJ2-5, with D unresolved. CDR1 and CDR2 from the germline V gene are MNHEY and SVGAGI. The CDR3 sequence is 13 residues long. V lost 5 bases and J lost 4, with 11 bases in between.

There are a few counts of this clone. The rearrangement joins TRBV12-5 to TRBJ1-2; D remains unclear. Trimming took 7 bases from V and 8 from J, leaving 14 bases between them. Per germline, CDR1 LGHNT and CDR2 FRNRAP. CDR3 length equals 12 residues. CDR3 sequence reads: CASASPPGGYTF. The CDR3 DNA reads as TGTGCTAGTGCCAGCCCCCCCGGAGGCTACACCTTC.

The rearrangement links TRBV3-1 (or the pseudogene TRBV3-2) to TRBJ1-2; TRBD1 aligns across 10 bases. With 4 bases clipped from V and 7 bases from J, the junction kept 6 bases outside the gene matches. This CDR3 is 14 amino acids long. CDR1 and CDR2 (germline): LGHDT, YNNKEL (reference sequence). The DNA for the CDR3 is TGTGCCAGCAGCCGGTCCGGGACAGGGGTTGGCTACACCTTC. It yields the protein CASSRSGTGVGYTF.

The chain recombines TRBV5-1 with TRBJ1-1, with TRBD1 matching over 8 bases. V shed 5 bases, J shed 2 bases, and the junction held 8 bases outside the gene matches. The length of the CDR3 is 15 residues. CDR1 and CDR2 (germline): SGHRS, YFSETQ. The CDR3 loop is CASSNRDRSNTEAFF. DNA of the CDR3: TGCGCCAGCAGTAACCGGGACAGGAGTAACACTGAAGCTTTCTTT.

The chain employs TRBV2 and TRBJ2-5; a possible D gene is TRBD1 (5 bases). The CDR3 totals 13 residues. V dropped 5 bases and J dropped 2 bases, with 9 bases sitting between them. Germline V lookup: CDR1 SNHLY, CDR2 FYNNEI. Here the CDR3 DNA reads TGTGCCAGCAGTCAACACAGGCAAGAGACCCAGTACTTC. Its protein is CASSQHRQETQYF.

The V gene is TRBV2, the J gene TRBJ2-7, with D perhaps matching TRBD1 (6 bases). Germline V CDR1 and CDR2: SNHLY, FYNNEI. CDR3 length: 14 amino acids. The V end was cut by 3 bases, the J end by 2 bases, with 11 bases between. The CDR3, as DNA: TGTGCCAGCAGTGATCAGGGGTCCACCTACGAGCAGTACTTC. This gives the protein CASSDQGSTYEQYF.

The J gene is TRBJ2-2, the V gene TRBV28, with D tentatively TRBD1 (5 bases). V was trimmed by 5 bases and J by 6 bases, leaving 28 bases between them. This CDR3 region has 19 residues. Germline CDR1 is MDHEN and CDR2 is SYDVKM. This CDR3 is CASSSVRLRTFPRPGELFF. The CDR3 coding sequence is TGTGCCAGCAGTAGCGTCAGGCTAAGGACATTCCCACGGCCCGGGGAGCTGTTTTTT.

The V and J genes are TRBV14 and TRBJ2-3; the D gene is possibly TRBD1 (6 bases). Trimming removed 2 bases from V and 1 base from J, with 10 bases in between. This CDR3 is 15 amino acids long. Germline V gene data show CDR1 as SGHDN and CDR2 as FVKESK. The CDR3 DNA is TGTGCCAGCAGCCAATACAGGGCGGGCACAGATACGCAGTATTTT. It codes for CASSQYRAGTDTQYF.

This chain links TRBV29-1 with TRBJ1-1, with unresolved D. Germline loops: CDR1 SQVTM, CDR2 ANQGSEA. The CDR3 is 13 residues long. V was clipped by 5 bases and J by 6 bases, with 16 bases between them. CDR3 DNA sequence: TGCAGCGTTATCCCAACACGCGGACCTGAAGCTTTCTTT. This encodes CSVIPTRGPEAFF.

The chain links TRBV18 to TRBJ1-5, with a weak D call TRBD1 (6 bases). From germline, CDR1 is KGHSH and CDR2 LQKENI. The CDR3 spans 17 residues. The ends were cut back, 0 bases at V and 7 bases at J, with 19 bases in the middle. DNA of the CDR3: TGTGCCAGCTCACCACCGGCACAGGGAGGGTTAAAACAGCCCCAGCATTTT. Its translation: CASSPPAQGGLKQPQHF.

The chain carries TRBV4-3 and TRBJ1-6; no clear D gene. Germline V gives CDR1 LGHNA, CDR2 YSLEER. Trimming left V 1 base short and J 9 bases short, with 13 bases between. The CDR3 totals 15 residues. CDR3 nucleotide sequence: TGCGCCAGCAGCCAAGGCCTTTTAAAGGTTTCACCCCTCCACTTT. Its translation: CASSQGLLKVSPLHF.

J is TRBJ1-2 and V is TRBV5-6; D is undetermined. Trimming removed 2 bases from V and 3 bases from J, with 5 bases in between. This CDR3 spans 12 amino acids. Germline CDR1 and CDR2: SGHDT and YYEEEE. In nucleotides, the CDR3 is TGTGCCAGCAGCTTACTATACTATGGCTACACCTTC. Residues: CASSLLYYGYTF.

The chain uses TRBV2 and TRBJ1-1; D remains unclear. Trimming took off 6 bases at V and 0 bases at J, with 11 bases between the two ends. The germline gives CDR1 SNHLY, CDR2 FYNNEI. This CDR3 region has 14 residues. This CDR3 reads CASSAEPLNTEAFF. The CDR3 DNA reads TGTGCCAGCAGCGCTGAACCGTTGAACACTGAAGCTTTCTTT.

This chain connects TRBV11-1 to TRBJ2-1; TRBD2 might be the D (5 bases). Germline lookup yields CDR1 SGHAT and CDR2 FQDESV (reference sequence). Trimming cost V 5 bases and J 4 bases, with 9 bases left between them. The CDR3 extends over 13 amino acids. The CDR3, as DNA: TGTGCCAGCAGCCTAGGACTGTACAATGAGCAGTTCTTC. Protein sequence: CASSLGLYNEQFF.

Here the CDR3 DNA reads TGTGCCAGCAGCCCCGGGACGCACAATCAGCCCCAGCATTTT. This gives the protein CASSPGTHNQPQHF. The chain employs TRBV6-5 and TRBJ1-5; possibly TRBD1 for D (5 bases). With 6 bases removed from V and 3 bases from J, the gap between germline ends came to 12 bases. Germline V gene lookup returns CDR1 MNHEY and CDR2 SVGAGI. The CDR3 covers 14 residues.

The chain couples TRBV5-8 to TRBJ1-1, with TRBD1 matching over 8 bases. Germline V gene sequence: CDR1 SGHTS, CDR2 YDEGEE. V was pared by 5 bases and J by 6 bases, with 27 bases of the junction left unmatched. The CDR3 extends over 20 amino acids. CDR3 sequence: CASSRGMGQASIPGGAEAFF. Here the CDR3 DNA reads TGTGCCAGCAGTCGCGGCATGGGACAGGCTTCCATCCCCGGGGGAGCTGAAGCTTTCTTT.

J is TRBJ2-7 and V is TRBV11-2, with TRBD2 matching over 10 bases. The V gene end was trimmed by 2 bases and the J gene end by 0 bases; junction bases not matched to a gene: 4. The CDR3 runs to 16 residues. Per the germline V gene, CDR1 is SGHAT and CDR2 is FQNNGV. The CDR3 spells CASSLRSSGSSYEQYF. The CDR3 DNA follows: TGTGCCAGCAGCTTAAGATCTAGCGGGAGCTCCTACGAGCAGTACTTC. Using reference TRBV11-2 and TRBJ2-7 for the parts outside the CDR3, the full variable domain is EAGVAQSPRYKIIEKRQSVAFWCNPISGHATLYWYQQILGQGPKLLIQFQNNGVVDDSQLPKDRFSAERLKGVDSTLKIQPAKLEDSAVYLCASSLRSSGSSYEQYFGPGTRLTVT.

The genes are TRBV5-5 and TRBJ2-2, with D possibly matching TRBD1 (5 bases). Germline V gene lookup returns CDR1 SGHKS and CDR2 YYEKEE (reference sequence). There are 15 residues in the CDR3. The V end lost 1 base, the J end lost 4 bases, and 11 bases lay between the germline ends. CDR3 region: CASSLYGAVTGELFF. CDR3 nucleotide sequence: TGTGCCAGCAGCTTGTATGGGGCAGTCACCGGGGAGCTGTTTTTT.

The chain employs TRBV6-6 and TRBJ2-1; 7 nucleotides match TRBD2. V shed 7 bases and J 4 bases; nucleotides not matched to a gene: 10. Germline V gene data show CDR1 as MNHNY and CDR2 as SVGAGI (reference sequence). This CDR3 spans 15 amino acids. The CDR3 loop is CASTGAGTRYNEQFF. For the CDR3, the DNA is TGTGCCAGCACCGGAGCGGGAACAAGATACAATGAGCAGTTCTTC.

The chain is built from TRBV11-3 and TRBJ2-5, with TRBD2 matching over 14 bases. There are 17 residues in the CDR3. The J segment lost 1 base and the V segment lost 3 bases, leaving 4 bases of the junction unmatched. Germline CDR1 and CDR2: SGHNT and YENEEA. The DNA for the CDR3 is TGTGCCAGCAGCTTTCAGACTAGCGGGGGGGGCCAAGAGACCCAGTACTTC. The encoded protein is CASSFQTSGGGQETQYF.

Points on this clone: One junction end disagrees with the germline gene, perhaps due to a read error. The chain employs TRBV30 and TRBJ1-4, with 8 bases lining up with TRBD1. Germline V gene sequence: CDR1 GTSNPN, CDR2 SVGIG (reference sequence). CDR3 length: 11 amino acids. In DNA, the CDR3 is TGTGCCTGGAGTGTAAAGGGACAGGTCTCTTTT. Translated, it gives CAWSVKGQVSF.

The chain carries TRBV7-9 and TRBJ2-1; 8 bases align to TRBD2. The V gene's germline CDR1 is SEHNR and CDR2 FQNEAQ (reference sequence). V shed 9 bases, J shed 7 bases, and the junction held 17 bases outside the gene matches. The CDR3 length is 16 residues. Here the CDR3 DNA reads TGTGCCAGTTTGACCTCGGGGGGGCCATCCTGGAATGAGCAGTTCTTC. Its protein product is CASLTSGGPSWNEQFF. The full variable domain, completed using reference TRBV7-9 and TRBJ2-1, is DTGVSQNPRHKITKRGQNVTFRCDPISEHNRLYWYRQTLGQGPEFLTYFQNEAQLEKSRLLSDRFSAERPKGSFSTLEIQRTEQGDSAMYLCASLTSGGPSWNEQFFGPGTRLTVL.

The gene calls are TRBV21-1 and TRBJ2-4; the table names TRBD2, a call not compared with the DNA. TRBV21-1 is noted as a pseudogene. This CDR3 spans 16 amino acids. The CDR3 reads CASSKAIPGLASIQYF. The DNA of the CDR3 is TGTGCCAGCAGCAAAGCTATCCCGGGACTAGCCTCTATTCAGTACTTC.

This chain joins TRBV7-9 and TRBJ2-6, with D perhaps matching TRBD2 (6 bases). V was shortened by 3 bases and J by 12 bases, with 15 bases between the two germline ends. The CDR3 spans 14 residues. Germline lookup yields CDR1 SEHNR and CDR2 FQNEAQ (reference sequence). Here the CDR3 reads CASSFAGTGSVLTF. The CDR3 coding sequence is TGTGCCAGCAGCTTTGCCGGGACCGGGAGCGTCCTGACTTTC. The complete variable domain, with remaining parts taken from reference TRBV7-9 and TRBJ2-6, reads DTGVSQNPRHKITKRGQNVTFRCDPISEHNRLYWYRQTLGQGPEFLTYFQNEAQLEKSRLLSDRFSAERPKGSFSTLEIQRTEQGDSAMYLCASSFAGTGSVLTFGAGSRLTVL.

This clone was recorded only once. The genes are TRBV11-2 and TRBJ2-6, with D possibly called TRBD1 or TRBD2 (5 bases each). The CDR3 length is 19 residues. CDR1 and CDR2 from the germline V gene are SGHAT and FQNNGV. The V end was cut by 4 bases, the J end by 2 bases, with 21 bases between. The CDR3 sequence is CASSSTPGRISAGANVLTF. The CDR3 DNA sequence: TGTGCCAGCAGCTCAACCCCGGGACGGATATCCGCTGGGGCCAACGTCCTGACTTTC. The full variable domain, in which reference TRBV11-2 and TRBJ2-6 provide the parts outside the CDR3, is EAGVAQSPRYKIIEKRQSVAFWCNPISGHATLYWYQQILGQGPKLLIQFQNNGVVDDSQLPKDRFSAERLKGVDSTLKIQPAKLEDSAVYLCASSSTPGRISAGANVLTFGAGSRLTVL.

The J gene is TRBJ1-4, the V gene TRBV4-2; D perhaps matches TRBD1 (6 bases). Germline V gives CDR1 LGHNA, CDR2 YNFKEQ. The CDR3 length is 16 residues. The germline V and J ends were trimmed by 5 bases and 0 bases, with 13 bases remaining between them. The CDR3 is CASSTQGIATNEKLFF. In nucleotides, the CDR3 is TGTGCCAGCAGCACCCAGGGGATTGCAACTAATGAAAAACTGTTTTTT.

The chain has TRBV6-2 or TRBV6-3 and TRBJ2-2, with 10 positions matching TRBD1. The ends lost 6 bases at V and 2 bases at J; junction bases unmatched: 6. The CDR3 loop spans 16 amino acids. Germline V gives CDR1 MNHEY, CDR2 SVGEGT. The CDR3 protein is CASSPWDRGNTGELFF. DNA for the CDR3: TGTGCCAGCAGCCCGTGGGACAGGGGAAACACCGGGGAGCTGTTTTTT.

The chain couples TRBV6-5 to TRBJ1-5; D might be TRBD1 (5 bases). The germline V gene has CDR1 MNHEY and CDR2 SVGAGI. Between the trimmed V and J ends, which lost 2 bases and 7 bases, there was a span of 12 bases. The CDR3 extends over 14 amino acids. The CDR3 bases are TGTGCCAGCAGTTACGGCAGGGAGGGACAGCCCCAGCATTTT. The encoded protein is CASSYGREGQPQHF.

This chain joins TRBV7-2 and TRBJ2-1, with 7 bases identical to TRBD2. The CDR3 is made up of 15 amino acids. The V and J ends lost 3 bases and 7 bases, in that order; junction bases with no gene match: 9. Per the germline V gene, CDR1 is SGHTA and CDR2 is FQGNSA. CDR3 protein: CASSFGGGAQNEQFF. The CDR3 DNA reads as TGTGCCAGCAGCTTTGGCGGGGGAGCGCAGAATGAGCAGTTCTTC.